What follows describes a single TCR beta chain. Its target is not known. The data belong to a study of shared clonotypes between healthy human individuals. Study-level points and caveats: A generally larger estimated richness was seen in naive subsets than in memory subsets. Generation of non-shared clonotypes was less probable than generation of clonotypes shared by all four donors.

Replicate PCRs for sorted subsets used around 190 ng DNA; this equaled 25,000 to 30,000 T cell genomes. The data were produced by immunoSEQ multiplex PCR, yet TCRdb's version contains in-frame clones alone and is incomplete. The table includes some 630,000 clones, 55% to 75% detected once. The V and J ends lost 6 bases and 9 bases respectively, with 18 bases between them. This CDR3 region has 14 residues. Germline CDR1 LNHDA, CDR2 SQIVND (reference sequence). The investigators split CD4+ cells into a CD45RA+ naive subset and a CD45RA-negative memory subset. This TCR derives from a woman aged 25-40 years in good health. Source material: memory CD4+ T cells sorted from blood. The subset denotes: CD45RA-negative fraction. This chain links TRBV19 with TRBJ1-5; the D is unclear. In DNA, the CDR3 is TGTGCCAGTAGCTACAGCCTCCCAATCCCGCCCCAGCATTTT. This encodes CASSYSLPIPPQHF.